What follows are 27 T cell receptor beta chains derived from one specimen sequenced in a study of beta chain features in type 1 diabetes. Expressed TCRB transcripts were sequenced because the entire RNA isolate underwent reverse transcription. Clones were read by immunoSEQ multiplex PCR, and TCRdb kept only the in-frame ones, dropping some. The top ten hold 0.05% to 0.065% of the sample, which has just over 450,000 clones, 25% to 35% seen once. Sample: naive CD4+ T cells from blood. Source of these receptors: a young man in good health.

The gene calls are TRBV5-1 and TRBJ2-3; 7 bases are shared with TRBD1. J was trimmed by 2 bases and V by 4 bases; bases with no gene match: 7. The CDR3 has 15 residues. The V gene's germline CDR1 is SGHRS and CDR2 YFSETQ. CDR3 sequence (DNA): TGCGCCAGCAGCCTCTCAGACAGGGTCACAGATACGCAGTATTTT. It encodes CASSLSDRVTDTQYF.

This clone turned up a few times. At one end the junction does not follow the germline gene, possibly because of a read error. In DNA form, the CDR3 reads TGTGCTAGCAGCTTAGTGGCGGGAGGGTCCTACGAGCAGTACTTC. It specifies CASSLVAGGSYEQYF. This rearrangement joins TRBV7-7 to TRBJ2-7, with 9 positions matching TRBD2. The CDR3 is 15 residues long. CDR1 is SSHAT and CDR2 is FNYEAQ in the germline V gene (reference sequence).

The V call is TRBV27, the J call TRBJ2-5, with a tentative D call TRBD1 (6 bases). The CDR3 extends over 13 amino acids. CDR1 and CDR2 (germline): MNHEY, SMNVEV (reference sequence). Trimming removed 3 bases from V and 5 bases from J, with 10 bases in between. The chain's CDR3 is CASSFNRGETQYF. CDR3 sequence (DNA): TGTGCCAGCAGTTTCAATAGGGGGGAGACCCAGTACTTC.

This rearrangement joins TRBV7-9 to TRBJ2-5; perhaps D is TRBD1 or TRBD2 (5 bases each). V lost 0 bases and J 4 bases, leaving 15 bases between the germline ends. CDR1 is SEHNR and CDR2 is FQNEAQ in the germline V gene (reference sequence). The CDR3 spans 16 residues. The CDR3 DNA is TGTGCCAGCAGCTTAGCGAGGGGCGGCCTGGGAGAGACCCAGTACTTC. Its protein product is CASSLARGGLGETQYF.

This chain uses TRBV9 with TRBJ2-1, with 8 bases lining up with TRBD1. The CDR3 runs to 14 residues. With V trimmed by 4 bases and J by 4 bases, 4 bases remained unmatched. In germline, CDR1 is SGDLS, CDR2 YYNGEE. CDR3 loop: CASSPRDRYNEQFF. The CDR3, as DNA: TGTGCCAGCAGCCCTCGGGACAGGTACAATGAGCAGTTCTTC.

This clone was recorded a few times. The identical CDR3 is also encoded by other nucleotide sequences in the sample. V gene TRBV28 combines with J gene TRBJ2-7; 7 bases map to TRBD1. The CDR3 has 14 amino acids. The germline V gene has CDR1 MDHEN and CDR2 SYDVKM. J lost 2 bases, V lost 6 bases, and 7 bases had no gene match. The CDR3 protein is CASSTPGQPYEQYF. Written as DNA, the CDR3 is TGTGCCAGCAGCACACCGGGACAGCCCTACGAGCAGTACTTC.

CDR3 in DNA: TGTGCCTGGGGAGCAGGGAGGGCTAATGAAAAACTGTTTTTT. This sequence encodes CAWGAGRANEKLFF. V is TRBV30 and J is TRBJ1-4; tentatively, D is TRBD1 (5 bases). V lost 5 bases and J lost 3, with 13 bases in between. Germline CDR1 is GTSNPN and CDR2 is SVGIG (reference sequence). CDR3 length: 14 amino acids.

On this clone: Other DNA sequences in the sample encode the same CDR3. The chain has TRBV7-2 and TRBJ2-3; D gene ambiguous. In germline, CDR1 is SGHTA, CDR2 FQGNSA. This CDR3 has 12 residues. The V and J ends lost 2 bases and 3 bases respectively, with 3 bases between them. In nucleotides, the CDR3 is TGTGCCAGCAGCTTACTGACAGATACGCAGTATTTT. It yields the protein CASSLLTDTQYF. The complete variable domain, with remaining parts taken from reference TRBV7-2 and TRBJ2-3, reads GAGVSQSPSNKVTEKGKDVELRCDPISGHTALYWYRQSLGQGLEFLIYFQGNSAPDKSGLPSDRFSAERTGGSVSTLTIQRTQQEDSAVYLCASSLLTDTQYFGPGTRLTVL.

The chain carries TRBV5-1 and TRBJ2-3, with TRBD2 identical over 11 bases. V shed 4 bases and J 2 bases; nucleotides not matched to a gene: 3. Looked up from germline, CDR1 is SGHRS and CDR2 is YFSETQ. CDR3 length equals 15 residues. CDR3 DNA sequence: TGCGCCAGCAGCACGGGACTAGCGGTCACAGATACGCAGTATTTT. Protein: CASSTGLAVTDTQYF.

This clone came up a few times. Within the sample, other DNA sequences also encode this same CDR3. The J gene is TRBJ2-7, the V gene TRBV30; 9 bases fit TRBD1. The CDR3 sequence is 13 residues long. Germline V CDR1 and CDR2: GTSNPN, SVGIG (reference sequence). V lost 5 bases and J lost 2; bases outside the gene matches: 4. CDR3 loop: CAWRRQGAYEQYF. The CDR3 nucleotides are TGTGCCTGGCGGCGACAGGGGGCCTACGAGCAGTACTTC.

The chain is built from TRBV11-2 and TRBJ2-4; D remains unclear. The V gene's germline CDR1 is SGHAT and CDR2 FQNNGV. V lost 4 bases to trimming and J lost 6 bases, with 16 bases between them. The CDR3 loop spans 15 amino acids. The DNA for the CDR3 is TGTGCCAGCAGCTCCACCTGGCCTAGTTTAAACATTCAGTACTTC. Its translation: CASSSTWPSLNIQYF. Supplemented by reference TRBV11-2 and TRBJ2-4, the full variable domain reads EAGVAQSPRYKIIEKRQSVAFWCNPISGHATLYWYQQILGQGPKLLIQFQNNGVVDDSQLPKDRFSAERLKGVDSTLKIQPAKLEDSAVYLCASSSTWPSLNIQYFGAGTRLSVL.

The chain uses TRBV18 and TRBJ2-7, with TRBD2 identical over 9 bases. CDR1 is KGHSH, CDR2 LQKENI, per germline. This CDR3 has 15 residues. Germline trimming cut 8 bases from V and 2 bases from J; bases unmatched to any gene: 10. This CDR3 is CASASLREGPYEQYF. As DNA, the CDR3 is TGTGCCAGCGCTTCTTTGCGGGAGGGCCCCTACGAGCAGTACTTC.

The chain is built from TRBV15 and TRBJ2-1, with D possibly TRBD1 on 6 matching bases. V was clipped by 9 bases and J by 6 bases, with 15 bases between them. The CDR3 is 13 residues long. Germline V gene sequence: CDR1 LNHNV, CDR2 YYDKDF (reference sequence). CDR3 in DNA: TGTGCCACTCGACAGGTTCCTGTCAATGAGCAGTTCTTC. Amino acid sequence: CATRQVPVNEQFF. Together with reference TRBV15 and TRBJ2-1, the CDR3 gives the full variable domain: DAMVIQNPRYQVTQFGKPVTLSCSQTLNHNVMYWYQQKSSQAPKLLFHYYDKDFNNEADTPDNFQSRRPNTSFCFLDIRSPGLGDTAMYLCATRQVPVNEQFFGPGTRLTVL.

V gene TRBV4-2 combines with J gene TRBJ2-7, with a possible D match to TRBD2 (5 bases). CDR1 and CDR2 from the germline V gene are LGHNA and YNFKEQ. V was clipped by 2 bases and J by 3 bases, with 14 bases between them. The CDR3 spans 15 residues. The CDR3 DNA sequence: TGTGCCAGCAGCCAACCCGCGGACTCCTTCTACGAGCAGTACTTC. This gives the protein CASSQPADSFYEQYF.

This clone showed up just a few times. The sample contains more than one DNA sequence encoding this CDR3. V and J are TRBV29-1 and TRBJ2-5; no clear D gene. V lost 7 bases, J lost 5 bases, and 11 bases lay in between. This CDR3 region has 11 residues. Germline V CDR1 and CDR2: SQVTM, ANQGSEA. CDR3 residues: CSGGLRETQYF. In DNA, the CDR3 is TGCAGCGGGGGATTAAGGGAGACCCAGTACTTC.

The CDR3 region has the DNA TGTGCCAGCAGCCCCTCCGGGACACGAAGCACAGATACGCAGTATTTT. Protein: CASSPSGTRSTDTQYF. V is TRBV5-4 and J is TRBJ2-3, with D possibly matching TRBD1 (6 bases). Trimming took 4 bases from V and 0 from J, leaving 15 bases between them. The CDR3 is 16 residues long. Per the germline V gene, CDR1 is SGHNT and CDR2 is YYREEE (reference sequence).

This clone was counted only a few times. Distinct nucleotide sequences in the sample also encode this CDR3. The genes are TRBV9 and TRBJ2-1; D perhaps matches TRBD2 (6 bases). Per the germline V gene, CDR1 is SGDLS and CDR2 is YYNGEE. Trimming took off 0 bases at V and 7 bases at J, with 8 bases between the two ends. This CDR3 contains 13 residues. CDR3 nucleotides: TGTGCCAGCAGCGTAGCAGGGAGGAATGAGCAGTTCTTC. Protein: CASSVAGRNEQFF.

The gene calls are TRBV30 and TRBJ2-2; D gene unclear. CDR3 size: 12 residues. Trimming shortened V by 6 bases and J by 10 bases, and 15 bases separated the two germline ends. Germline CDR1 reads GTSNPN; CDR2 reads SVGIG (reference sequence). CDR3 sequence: CACVRGWEELFF. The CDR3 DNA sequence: TGTGCCTGCGTAAGAGGCTGGGAGGAGCTGTTTTTT.

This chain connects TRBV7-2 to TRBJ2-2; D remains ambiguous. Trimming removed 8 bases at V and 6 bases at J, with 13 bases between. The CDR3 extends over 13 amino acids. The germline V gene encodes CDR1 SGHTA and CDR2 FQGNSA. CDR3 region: CASGNTIAGELFF. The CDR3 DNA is TGTGCCAGCGGAAATACAATAGCCGGGGAGCTGTTTTTT.

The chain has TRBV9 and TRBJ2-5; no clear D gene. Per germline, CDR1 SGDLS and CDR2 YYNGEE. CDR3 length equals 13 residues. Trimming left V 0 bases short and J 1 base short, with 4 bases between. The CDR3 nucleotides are TGTGCCAGCAGCGTAGCATTCCAAGAGACCCAGTACTTC. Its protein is CASSVAFQETQYF. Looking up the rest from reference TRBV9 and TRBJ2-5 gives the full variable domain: DSGVTQTPKHLITATGQRVTLRCSPRSGDLSVYWYQQSLDQGLQFLIQYYNGEERAKGNILERFSAQQFPDLHSELNLSSLELGDSALYFCASSVAFQETQYFGPGTRLLVL.

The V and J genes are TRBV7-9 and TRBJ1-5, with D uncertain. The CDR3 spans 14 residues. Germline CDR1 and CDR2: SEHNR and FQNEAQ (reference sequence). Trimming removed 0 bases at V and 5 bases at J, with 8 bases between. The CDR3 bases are TGTGCCAGCAGCTTAGCTCATCCCGATCAGCCCCAGCATTTT. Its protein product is CASSLAHPDQPQHF.

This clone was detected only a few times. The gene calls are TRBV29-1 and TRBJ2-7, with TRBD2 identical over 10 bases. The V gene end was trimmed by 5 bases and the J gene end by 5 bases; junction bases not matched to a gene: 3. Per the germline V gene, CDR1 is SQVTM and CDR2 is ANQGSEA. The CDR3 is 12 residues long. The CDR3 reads CSVSSGSHEQYF. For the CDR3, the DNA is TGCAGCGTTTCTAGCGGGAGCCACGAGCAGTACTTC.

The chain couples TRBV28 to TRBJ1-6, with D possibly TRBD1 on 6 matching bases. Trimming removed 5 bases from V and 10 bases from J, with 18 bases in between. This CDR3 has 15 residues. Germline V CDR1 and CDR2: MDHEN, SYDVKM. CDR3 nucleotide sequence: TGTGCCAGCAGTCTGCCCAGGGGCGTCGGGTCACCCCTCCACTTT. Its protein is CASSLPRGVGSPLHF.

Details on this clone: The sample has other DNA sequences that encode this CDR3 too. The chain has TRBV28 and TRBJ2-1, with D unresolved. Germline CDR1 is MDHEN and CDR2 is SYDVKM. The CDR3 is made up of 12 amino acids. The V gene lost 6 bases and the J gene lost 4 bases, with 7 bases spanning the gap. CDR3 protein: CASRGLYNEQFF. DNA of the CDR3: TGTGCCAGCAGAGGGCTTTACAATGAGCAGTTCTTC.

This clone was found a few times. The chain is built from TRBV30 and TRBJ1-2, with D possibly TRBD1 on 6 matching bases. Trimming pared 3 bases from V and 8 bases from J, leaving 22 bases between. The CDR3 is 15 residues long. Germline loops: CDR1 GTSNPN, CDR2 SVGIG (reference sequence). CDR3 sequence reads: CAWSLEGGPGRGYTF. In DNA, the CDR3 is TGTGCCTGGAGCCTAGAGGGGGGGCCAGGGCGCGGCTACACCTTC.

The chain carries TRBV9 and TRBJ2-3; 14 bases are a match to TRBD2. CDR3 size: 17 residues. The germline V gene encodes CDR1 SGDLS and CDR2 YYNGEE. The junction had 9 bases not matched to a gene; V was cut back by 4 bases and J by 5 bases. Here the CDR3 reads CASSTRRLAGGVDTQYF. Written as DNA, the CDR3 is TGTGCCAGCAGCACCAGACGACTAGCGGGAGGGGTAGATACGCAGTATTTT. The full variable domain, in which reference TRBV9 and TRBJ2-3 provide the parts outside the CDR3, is DSGVTQTPKHLITATGQRVTLRCSPRSGDLSVYWYQQSLDQGLQFLIQYYNGEERAKGNILERFSAQQFPDLHSELNLSSLELGDSALYFCASSTRRLAGGVDTQYFGPGTRLTVL.

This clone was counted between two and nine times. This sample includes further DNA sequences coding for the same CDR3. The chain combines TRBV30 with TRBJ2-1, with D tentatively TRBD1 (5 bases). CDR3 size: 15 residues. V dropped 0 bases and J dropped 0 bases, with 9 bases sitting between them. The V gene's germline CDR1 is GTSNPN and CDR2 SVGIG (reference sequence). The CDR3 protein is CAWSVGQGSYNEQFF. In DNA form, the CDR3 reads TGTGCCTGGAGTGTAGGTCAGGGCTCCTACAATGAGCAGTTCTTC. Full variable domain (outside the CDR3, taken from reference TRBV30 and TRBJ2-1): SQTIHQWPATLVQPVGSPLSLECTVEGTSNPNLYWYRQAAGRGLQLLFYSVGIGQISSEVPQNLSASRPQDRQFILSSKKLLLSDSGFYLCAWSVGQGSYNEQFFGPGTRLTVL.